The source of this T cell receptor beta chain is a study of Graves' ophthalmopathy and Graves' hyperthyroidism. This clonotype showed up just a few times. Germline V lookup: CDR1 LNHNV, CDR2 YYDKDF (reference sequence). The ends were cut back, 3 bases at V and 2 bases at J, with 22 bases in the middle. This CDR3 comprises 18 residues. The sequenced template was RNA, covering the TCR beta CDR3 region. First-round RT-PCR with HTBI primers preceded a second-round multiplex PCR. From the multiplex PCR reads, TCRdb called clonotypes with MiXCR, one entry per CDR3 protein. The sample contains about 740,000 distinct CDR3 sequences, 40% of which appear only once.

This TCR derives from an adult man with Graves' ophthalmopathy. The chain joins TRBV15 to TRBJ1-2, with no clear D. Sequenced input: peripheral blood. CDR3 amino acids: CATSRETPGRLGNYGYTF. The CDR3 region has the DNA TGTGCCACCAGCAGGGAAACCCCGGGCCGGCTAGGGAACTATGGCTACACCTTC.